This T cell receptor (beta chain) was documented in a study of T cells in Graves' hyperthyroidism and ophthalmopathy (dated by TCRdb to between 2018 and 2021). General notes on the study: Peripheral blood samples were taken at initial diagnosis, before any treatment was given. To identify TCR V-J signatures that set the groups apart, the researchers used a discovery cohort of 100 or so patients, made up of roughly 40 with Graves' ophthalmopathy and 55 to 65 with stable Graves' hyperthyroidism. Prospective prediction of ophthalmopathy was tested in an independent validation cohort consisting of 18 to 20 hyperthyroidism patients and some 16 patients who later progressed to ophthalmopathy. The 75 to 100 discovery patients were randomly split 7:3 into training and test sets. Thyroid tissue and blood T-cell repertoires from several Graves' hyperthyroidism patients were also compared in the study. Once sampling was done, hyperthyroidism patients were given methimazole at a starting dose of 30 mg daily, whereas ophthalmopathy patients were given high-dose intravenous methylprednisolone. According to the paper, TCR Vbeta CDR3 sequencing was carried out on roughly 130 peripheral blood samples, which came from under 50 ophthalmopathy, about 75 hyperthyroidism and some 17 progressor patients. Paper-wide results and their limitations: Sample size was not statistically predetermined, and investigators were not blinded to group allocation. In cross-validation, a model built on a 13 V-J signature told ophthalmopathy apart from stable hyperthyroidism with under 90% sensitivity and 81% to 82% specificity, and in testing the same model reached 80%/75%. Most expanded thyroid clonotypes (frequency above 0.001) were also detected in blood, suggesting blood repertoires may reflect thyroid immune responses. During validation, the model predicted progression to ophthalmopathy a median of approximately 6 months ahead of onset, with almost 71% sensitivity and under 85% specificity.

Amplification of TCR beta CDR3 regions was carried out from RNA transcripts. A first-round RT-PCR of the TCR CDR3 used the HTBI primer set with the Qiagen OneStep RT-PCR kit. A second multiplex PCR round built the libraries, followed by size selection and purification. Sequencing of the libraries was done on an Illumina HiSeq2000 using paired-end 100 bp reads. The authors processed their data as follows. Raw data were processed with SOAPnuke, discarding reads with adapters, uncalled bases, mean Phred below 15, or no exact constant-primer or identifier match. High-quality paired reads were merged with COPE v1.2.5, and unique nucleotide sequences were defined as clonotypes. Clonotypes were aligned to IMGT TRBV, TRBD and TRBJ reference segments using MiTCR v1.1. Only V-J combinations with frequency above 0.0001, covering approximately 99% of repertoires, were analysed. The TCS score was defined as the ratio of F50 (clonal expansion) to E x V (chaos), calculated using BLOSUM62-based TCRdist between CDR3 peptides within each V-J. Welch's t-statistics and random forest reduced fewer than 600 V-J features to 13, which were used in a naive Bayes classifier (R e1071). TCRdb trimmed the raw reads at Q25, called clones with MiXCR and kept productive beta chains. Rows with a matching CDR3 protein are joined into one entry that keeps the most common DNA and genes. The V and J calls follow TCRdb's processing rather than the paper's. In all, the sample holds some 350,000 distinct CDR3 sequences, and about a fifth of those were seen once. The ten largest clones add up to approximately 4% of the sample.

This clonotype has ten or more counts. No antigen is known for it. No base quality values were provided; no much bigger clone lies one nucleotide off. Stable Graves' hyperthyroidism was defined as no progression to ophthalmopathy during 18 months of follow-up. Hyperthyroidism patients were aged 18 to 65 years and newly diagnosed, with disease duration of less than 2 months. Exclusion was applied to patients with uncontrolled infections, other autoimmune diseases, pregnancy or lactation. Diagnoses were based on clinical symptoms, serum thyroxine and TRAb, thyroid ultrasound and orbital computed tomography. PBMCs were separated from 7.5 to 10 ml of fresh peripheral blood using Ficoll-Paque density gradient centrifugation. Trizol reagent was used to extract total RNA, and RNA quality was then checked on an Agilent 2100 Bioanalyzer. CDR1 and CDR2 are read off the germline V gene as KGHDR and SFDVKD. Including cysteine and phenylalanine, the CDR3 has 13 amino acids. Solely the CDR3 DNA is kept, with 39 bases framed from the first base. Clipping removes 4 bases from V and 8 bases from J, with 2 as the unmatched junction base count.

The sequenced material came from blood. The clonotype comes from a woman younger than 35 with Graves' hyperthyroidism. The rearrangement combines TRBV24-1 with TRBJ1-2; TRBD1 fits 11 bases in the junction. The CDR3 region: CATSEGTGGGYTF. At the DNA level, the sequence is TGTGCCACCAGTGAAGGGACAGGGGGAGGCTACACCTTC.